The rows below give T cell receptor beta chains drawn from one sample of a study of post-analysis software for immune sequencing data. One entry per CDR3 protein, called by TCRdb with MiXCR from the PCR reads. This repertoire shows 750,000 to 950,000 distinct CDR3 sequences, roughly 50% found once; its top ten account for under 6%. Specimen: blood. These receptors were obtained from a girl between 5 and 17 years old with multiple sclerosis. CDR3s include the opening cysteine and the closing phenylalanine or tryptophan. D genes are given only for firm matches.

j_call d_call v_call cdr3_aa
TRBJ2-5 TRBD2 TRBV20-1 CSARDGRGGSETQYF
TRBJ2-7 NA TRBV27 CASRYLQGPPAEQYF
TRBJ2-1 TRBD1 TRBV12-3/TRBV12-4 CASNLQGISAYNEQFF
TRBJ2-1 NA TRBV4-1 CASSQEYSASSYNEQFF
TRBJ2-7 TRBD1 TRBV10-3 CAIRDGTGHSYEQYF
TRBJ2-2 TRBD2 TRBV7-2 CASSLPTSGGWGELFF
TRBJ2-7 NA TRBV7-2 CASSLAWDFPYEQYF
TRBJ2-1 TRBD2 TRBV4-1 CASSHRLAATYNEQFF
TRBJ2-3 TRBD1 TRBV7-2 CASSRQGFTDTQYF
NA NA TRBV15 CATSVGVRYEQYF
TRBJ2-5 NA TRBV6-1 CASSELGNSPYQETQYF
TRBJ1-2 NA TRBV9 CASSNPQGSAGYTF
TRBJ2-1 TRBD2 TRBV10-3 CAISGTSGSFNEQFF
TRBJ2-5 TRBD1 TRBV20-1 CSAYQPIDRGERVSRETQYF
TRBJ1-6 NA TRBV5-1 CASSLAPAQDSPLHF
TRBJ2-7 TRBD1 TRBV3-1 CASSQGGGTGGHEQYF
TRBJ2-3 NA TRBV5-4 CASSLNGGRTDTQYF
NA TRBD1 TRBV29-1 CSFRYRGDEQYF
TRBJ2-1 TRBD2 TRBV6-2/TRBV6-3 CASSYHGLAGGPYNEQFF
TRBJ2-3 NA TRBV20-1 CSATTGSTDTQYF
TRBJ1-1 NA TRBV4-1 CASSQVRFTEAFF
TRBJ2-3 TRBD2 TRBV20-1 CSARGAGGGDTQYF
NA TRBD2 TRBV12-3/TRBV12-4 CASSWGTSPYEQYF
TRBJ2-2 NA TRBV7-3 CASSLFGGELFF
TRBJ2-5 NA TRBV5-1 CASSFAGHYQETQYF
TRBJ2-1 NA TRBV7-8 CASSGVSEQFF
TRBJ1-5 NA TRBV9 CASSVGTELDQPQHF
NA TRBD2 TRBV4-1 CASSHSSGVNEQYF
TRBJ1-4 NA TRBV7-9 CASSVSSGNEKLFF
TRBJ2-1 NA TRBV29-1 CSVGQTGYNEQFF
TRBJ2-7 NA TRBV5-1 CASSTSHGTLYEQYF
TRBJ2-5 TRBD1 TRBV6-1 CASSTTTFEQGAPETQYF
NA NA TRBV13 CASSSRGTVFSHEQYF